The rows below give T cell receptor beta chains drawn from one sample of a study of tissue T cells after allogeneic stem cell transplantation. Profiling relied on immunoSEQ multiplex PCR, and the TCRdb table lists in-frame clones only, not all of them. The repertoire holds tens of thousands of clones, with just under 95% as singletons. The sequencing here drew on blood, taken before transplantation. These receptors all come from a woman aged 35-70 years who later had graft-versus-host disease after an allogeneic stem cell transplant. CDR3s include the opening cysteine and the closing phenylalanine or tryptophan. A D gene is named only where the DNA matches it firmly. Expanded clones are given a class, and other clones once, few, many or no size at all.

cdr3_nt	cdr3_aa	d_call	v_call	j_call	clone_size
TGTGCCAGCTCACCAACGACTGGATATGAGGGTACGCAGTATTTT	CASSPTTGYEGTQYF	.	TRBV18	TRBJ2-3	.
TGCGCCAGCAGTCAATCTAGCTTTGGATGCGAGCAGTACTTC	CASSQSSFGCEQYF	.	TRBV23-1	TRBJ2-7	once
TGTGCCAGCAGTATATTCTCGGGACAGCCGCAGTTCTTC	CASSIFSGQPQFF	TRBD1	TRBV2	TRBJ2-1	.
TGTGCCAGCAGTGATCCAAGAAGTCGTGGGGGTGGAAACACCATATATTTT	CASSDPRSRGGGNTIYF	.	TRBV25-1	TRBJ1-3	.
TGTGCCAGCGGGGGGGCGCTTAACACTGAAGCTTTCTTT	CASGGALNTEAFF	.	TRBV28	TRBJ1-1	once
TGTGCCAGCAGTTACTCGACAGGGGGTGGGAATTCACCCCTCCACTTT	CASSYSTGGGNSPLHF	TRBD1	TRBV6-5	TRBJ1-6	few
TGCAGCGTAGCGAGCCCCTCCTACAATGAGCAGTTCTTC	CSVASPSYNEQFF	.	TRBV29-1	TRBJ2-1	once
TGTGCCAGCAGTTTACCCGGGGCGAGCAATCAGCCCCAGCATTTT	CASSLPGASNQPQHF	.	TRBV28	TRBJ1-5	.
TGCGCCAGCAGCCTACGAGGGGAGACCCAGTACTTC	CASSLRGETQYF	.	TRBV4-1	TRBJ2-5	once
TGTGCCACCCACCGTGGAGGGACTAGAGGCCAAGAGACCCAGTACTTC	CATHRGGTRGQETQYF	TRBD2	TRBV5-4	TRBJ2-5	.
TGTGCCAGCAGCGAGGGTCTTACAAACACCATATATTTT	CASSEGLTNTIYF	.	TRBV9	TRBJ1-3	once
TGTGCCAGCAGCTTGCTGCCGGGGGCCTCCCTAGGTGGGGCCAACGTCCTGACTTTC	CASSLLPGASLGGANVLTF	.	TRBV3-1/TRBV3-2	TRBJ2-6	.
TGCGCCAGCAGCGGCTTAGCGGGAGGTAGCACAGATACGCAGTATTTT	CASSGLAGGSTDTQYF	TRBD2	TRBV5-1	TRBJ2-3	.
TGCGCCAGCAGCCAAGGCAGACAGGGCTTGCGTGGCTACACCTTC	CASSQGRQGLRGYTF	TRBD1	TRBV4-1	TRBJ1-2	.
TGTGCCAGCAGTTTCCCTAGCGGGGGGACGCAGTATTTT	CASSFPSGGTQYF	TRBD2	TRBV27	TRBJ2-3	.
TGTGCCAGCAGCTGGGGACTAGCGGGAGCCGATGAGCAGTTCTTC	CASSWGLAGADEQFF	TRBD2	TRBV27	TRBJ2-1	.
TGCGCCAGCAGCCAAGTTTCGGTACAGACCGGGGAGCTGTTTTTT	CASSQVSVQTGELFF	.	TRBV4-3	TRBJ2-2	once
TGTGCCAGCAGCCAAGATGGGGTCAGGTCGGTGTCGCCGTTCTTC	CASSQDGVRSVSPFF	.	TRBV3-1/TRBV3-2	TRBJ2-1	.
TGTGCCAGCAGTGCGGGACAGGGCCTCTCTGGCTACACCTTC	CASSAGQGLSGYTF	TRBD1	TRBV25-1	TRBJ1-2	.
TGTGCCAGCAGCTTGGGAGTAGGTGGATTCTATGGCTACACCTTC	CASSLGVGGFYGYTF	.	TRBV5-8	TRBJ1-2	.
TGTGCCAGCAGTGAAGAGGCGGGTGGGACTGAAGCTTTCTTT	CASSEEAGGTEAFF	.	TRBV2	TRBJ1-1	once
TGTGCCAGCAGCCGGGTAACTAGTCCGAGCTACGAGCAGTACTTC	CASSRVTSPSYEQYF	.	TRBV3-1/TRBV3-2	TRBJ2-7	.
TGTGCCAGCAGCCAAGAAAATTGGCAGAGCTATGGCTACACCTTC	CASSQENWQSYGYTF	.	TRBV3-1/TRBV3-2	TRBJ1-2	.
TGTGCCAGCAACACTGGGGGGGGGACGAAGACCCAGTACTTC	CASNTGGGTKTQYF	TRBD2	TRBV28	TRBJ2-5	.
TGTGCCAGCAGCTTAATGGGCGGGGGTGCTAGCACAGATACGCAGTATTTT	CASSLMGGGASTDTQYF	TRBD2	TRBV7-2	TRBJ2-3	.
TGTGCCAGCAGCGGACTCACTAGCGGGAGATCCTACAATGAGCAGTTCTTC	CASSGLTSGRSYNEQFF	TRBD2	TRBV9	TRBJ2-1	.
TGTGCCAGCAGCTCAACACAAAGCTCCTACAATGAGCAGTTCTTC	CASSSTQSSYNEQFF	.	TRBV7-9	TRBJ2-1	.
TGTGCAAGTCCCACCGTGGGACTACGCTCCTACGAGCAGTACTTC	CASPTVGLRSYEQYF	.	TRBV12-2	TRBJ2-7	once